Included here is one T cell receptor (beta chain) sequence, with context. Study members were between roughly 18 and 100 years old and lived in approximately 25 US regions. The data were obtained in a study of blood T cell repertoires in COVID-19. Germline loops: CDR1 SGHTA, CDR2 FQGNSA. The V segment lost 1 base and the J segment 5 bases; nucleotides outside the gene matches: 11. The CDR3 loop spans 18 amino acids. Sequencing was performed with immunoSEQ multiplex PCR; in TCRdb, only in-frame clones are kept and a portion is missing. The sample records roughly 250,000 clones, roughly nine tenths being singletons.

The sequencing sample was made of PBMCs or T cells enriched from blood (not recorded which). The chain links TRBV7-2 to TRBJ2-5, with TRBD2 identical over 12 bases. This receptor was obtained from a human donor in a cohort exposed to, infected with or recovered from COVID-19 (not recorded which). The donor label of this sample is uncertain. For the CDR3, the DNA is TGTGCCAGCAGCTTAGGTCGGGGCGCTAGCGGGGGGGTGGAGACCCAGTACTTC. Residues: CASSLGRGASGGVETQYF.